The entry that follows covers one T cell receptor (beta chain) sequence. The sample originates from a study of cytomegalovirus exposure and HLA in healthy donors. The V gene end was trimmed by 4 bases and the J gene end by 5 bases; junction bases not matched to a gene: 16. The CDR3 extends over 18 amino acids. The germline V gene encodes CDR1 MNHEY and CDR2 SMNVEV (reference sequence). 13 Jbeta primers and 60 Vbeta primers were used for the PCR. Here immunoSEQ multiplex PCR was the method, and the copy in TCRdb shows in-frame clones only, minus some. This repertoire shows over 150,000 clones, roughly 80% found once; its top ten account for about 1.5%.

This TCR was recovered from a woman aged 18-30 years in good health and CMV-seronegative. The chain combines TRBV27 with TRBJ2-3; TRBD2 matches at 9 bases. Material: PBMCs. CDR3 DNA sequence: TGTGCCAGCAGTTCCTCCGGTGTGGGCGGGGGGGCAGGAGATACGCAGTATTTT. Its translation is CASSSSGVGGGAGDTQYF.